The 9 T cell receptor beta chains below were found in one sample sequenced in a study of siplizumab effects on memory and regulatory T cells. Assay: immunoSEQ multiplex PCR; the TCRdb copy retains only in-frame clones and omits some. The sample shows about 120,000 clones, about 95% of them seen only once. Sequenced input: non-Treg CD4+ T cells sorted from blood. The source of these receptors is a human donor in good health.

The chain carries TRBV5-8 and TRBJ1-5; a possible D gene is TRBD1 (5 bases). The CDR3 spans 15 residues. CDR1 SGHTS and CDR2 YDEGEE come from the germline V gene. Trimming removed 1 base from V and 3 bases from J, with 11 bases in between. The CDR3 spells CASSLLEGINQPQHF. CDR3 coding DNA: TGTGCCAGCAGCTTGTTGGAGGGGATCAATCAGCCCCAGCATTTT. The complete variable domain, with remaining parts taken from reference TRBV5-8 and TRBJ1-5, reads EAGVTQSPTHLIKTRGQQATLRCSPISGHTSVYWYQQALGLGLQFLLWYDEGEERNRGNFPPRFSGRQFPNYSSELNVNALELEDSALYLCASSLLEGINQPQHFGDGTRLSIL.

The chain is built from TRBV28 and TRBJ1-3; 8 positions agree with TRBD1. CDR1 is MDHEN, CDR2 SYDVKM, per germline. This CDR3 region has 16 residues. Trimming cost V 5 bases and J 0 bases; bases outside gene matches: 6. The CDR3 region has the DNA TGTGCCAGCAGTCCGGGACAGGAACCCTCTGGAAACACCATATATTTT. Encoded protein: CASSPGQEPSGNTIYF.

This chain uses TRBV5-1 with TRBJ2-7, with 7 bases matching TRBD1. V shed 1 base and J 3 bases; nucleotides not matched to a gene: 7. This CDR3 is built from 15 residues. In germline, CDR1 is SGHRS, CDR2 YFSETQ. The CDR3 loop reads CASSLPGTVVYEQYF. The CDR3 region has the DNA TGCGCCAGCAGCTTGCCAGGGACAGTAGTCTACGAGCAGTACTTC.

This sequence joins TRBV5-6 and TRBJ2-7; TRBD1 agrees at 8 bases. Germline V gene lookup returns CDR1 SGHDT and CDR2 YYEEEE. The ends lost 1 base at V and 5 bases at J; junction bases unmatched: 5. The CDR3 has 14 residues. In nucleotides, the CDR3 is TGTGCCAGCAGCTTGTTACAGGGGGTCCACGAGCAGTACTTC. It translates to CASSLLQGVHEQYF. The full variable domain, in which reference TRBV5-6 and TRBJ2-7 provide the parts outside the CDR3, is DAGVTQSPTHLIKTRGQQVTLRCSPKSGHDTVSWYQQALGQGPQFIFQYYEEEERQRGNFPDRFSGHQFPNYSSELNVNALLLGDSALYLCASSLLQGVHEQYFGPGTRLTVT.

The rearrangement uses TRBV15 and TRBJ2-3; perhaps TRBD2 as D (5 bases). The CDR3 runs 17 residues. Per the germline V gene, CDR1 is LNHNV and CDR2 is YYDKDF (reference sequence). V lost 1 base, J lost 6 bases, and 20 bases lay in between. The CDR3 region is CATSRVRGRDIVDTQYF. In DNA, the CDR3 is TGTGCCACCAGCAGAGTTCGAGGACGGGATATTGTGGATACGCAGTATTTT.

The rearrangement links TRBV19 to TRBJ2-7; D unresolved. The CDR3 runs to 14 residues. Germline V gene lookup returns CDR1 LNHDA and CDR2 SQIVND (reference sequence). V lost 1 base and J 2 bases, leaving 9 bases between the germline ends. CDR3 protein: CASSIAVKTYEQYF. In DNA form, the CDR3 reads TGTGCCAGTAGTATAGCGGTAAAGACCTACGAGCAGTACTTC.

The chain is built from TRBV2 and TRBJ2-1; TRBD2 aligns across 7 bases. Losses at the gene ends were 6 bases for V and 0 bases for J; bases not matched to a gene: 5. Germline values: CDR1 SNHLY, CDR2 FYNNEI. This CDR3 contains 15 residues. CDR3: CASSWERGSYNEQFF. The CDR3 nucleotides read TGTGCCAGCAGCTGGGAGCGGGGCTCCTACAATGAGCAGTTCTTC. Supplemented by reference TRBV2 and TRBJ2-1, the full variable domain reads EPEVTQTPSHQVTQMGQEVILRCVPISNHLYFYWYRQILGQKVEFLVSFYNNEISEKSEIFDDQFSVERPDGSNFTLKIRSTKLEDSAMYFCASSWERGSYNEQFFGPGTRLTVL.

A remark on this clone: This sample also contains other DNA sequences that code for the same CDR3. The chain has TRBV6-5 and TRBJ1-1; TRBD1 aligns across 9 bases. V shed 6 bases, J shed 1 base, and the junction held 3 bases outside the gene matches. The CDR3 runs 14 residues. The germline V gene encodes CDR1 MNHEY and CDR2 SVGAGI. CDR3 DNA: TGTGCCAGCAGCAGGGGACAGGGGAACACTGAAGCTTTCTTT. This translates into CASSRGQGNTEAFF.

The chain employs TRBV9 and TRBJ1-2; D unresolved. Trimming took 0 bases from V and 8 from J, leaving 11 bases between them. CDR3 length: 13 residues. CDR1 is SGDLS, CDR2 YYNGEE, per germline. Here the CDR3 DNA reads TGTGCCAGCAGCGTAGACAGCGGTTGGGGCTACACCTTC. Translation: CASSVDSGWGYTF.